A selection of T cell receptor beta chains follows, all from one sample in a study of OX40 agonist ivuxolimab in advanced cancers. Produced via immunoSEQ multiplex PCR; TCRdb's table is partial and in-frame only. Altogether tens of thousands of clones are present, around four fifths being singletons, with the ten largest covering approximately 1.2%. Sequenced material: CD4+ or CD8+ T cells sorted from blood, taken in a trial of the OX40 agonist ivuxolimab. These receptors came from an adult with an advanced solid tumor such as melanoma, head and neck, liver or kidney cancer. Each CDR3 is given with its conserved first and last residue. D genes are given only for firm matches. Size tells how often a clone was seen (once, few, many) or the class of an expanded clone, and some rows leave it out.

V gene,D gene,J gene,clone size,CDR3 DNA,CDR3 protein
TRBV9,TRBD1,TRBJ1-6,NA,TGTGCCAGCAGCGCCGGACAGGGTGGAAATTCACCCCTCCACTTT,CASSAGQGGNSPLHF
TRBV29-1,TRBD1,TRBJ1-2,NA,TGCAGCGTTTCGGGACAGGTGTATGGCTACACCTTC,CSVSGQVYGYTF
TRBV4-2,NA,TRBJ1-5,NA,TGTGCCAGCAGCCAAGTTTGGGTGGGGAGCAGGGACAATCAGCCCCAGCATTTT,CASSQVWVGSRDNQPQHF
TRBV25-1,NA,TRBJ1-2,NA,TGTGCCAGCAGTGTGGCAGGCCTTAACTATGGCTACACCTTC,CASSVAGLNYGYTF
TRBV9,TRBD1,TRBJ1-6,NA,TGTGCCAGCAGCGTCGCAGGGGGTGATAATTCACCCCTCCACTTT,CASSVAGGDNSPLHF
TRBV10-3,NA,TRBJ2-1,NA,TGTGCCATCAGTGAGTCGAGACAAAGTACCTCCTACAATGAGCAGTTCTTC,CAISESRQSTSYNEQFF
TRBV15,NA,TRBJ1-1,NA,TGTGCCACCAGCAGAGAGAGGGCCGAAGCTTTCTTT,CATSRERAEAFF
TRBV5-4,TRBD1,TRBJ1-2,few,TGTGCCAGCAGCATGACAGGGGGCTCTGGCTACACCTTC,CASSMTGGSGYTF
TRBV5-5,NA,TRBJ1-1,few,TGTGCCAGCAGCTCCTCTCGGGACGGATTTGAAGCTTTCTTT,CASSSSRDGFEAFF
TRBV9,TRBD1,TRBJ1-1,NA,TGTGCCAGCAGCCTGGACAGGGGTTTTAACACTGAAGCTTTCTTT,CASSLDRGFNTEAFF
TRBV18,NA,TRBJ2-3,once,TGTGCCAGCTCACCCGCGAACTCAGGGTCAGATACGCAGTATTTT,CASSPANSGSDTQYF
TRBV14,NA,TRBJ1-4,NA,TGTGCCAGCAGCCCTCAGGCTGGGGTTAATGAAAAACTGTTTTTT,CASSPQAGVNEKLFF
TRBV7-8,NA,TRBJ1-5,few,TGTGCCAGCAGCTCCTCCGACGGGGCCGGCAATCAGCCCCAGCATTTT,CASSSSDGAGNQPQHF
TRBV28,TRBD1,TRBJ1-3,NA,TGTGCCAGCAGTTCCAGACAGGGTAGAAACACCATATATTTT,CASSSRQGRNTIYF
TRBV7-2,NA,TRBJ2-3,NA,TGTGCCAGCAGCAAACGGGTAGGGGGAACAGATACGCAGTATTTT,CASSKRVGGTDTQYF
TRBV6-4,TRBD1,TRBJ2-2,NA,TGTGCCACCCGAGGACAGGGACCCACCGGGGAGCTGTTTTTT,CATRGQGPTGELFF
TRBV6-5,TRBD1,TRBJ1-4,NA,TGTGCCAGCAGTTACGCTACGGGACAGGCTGGAAAACTGTTTTTT,CASSYATGQAGKLFF
TRBV19,NA,TRBJ1-4,few,TGTGCCAGTAATCGGCAAATTAATGAAAAACTGTTTTTT,CASNRQINEKLFF
TRBV7-2,NA,TRBJ2-1,once,TGTGCCAGCAGCTTAGCGGGGGGGCGGAATGAGCAGTTCTTC,CASSLAGGRNEQFF
TRBV7-9,NA,TRBJ1-6,few,TGTGCCAGCAGCTTAATGTACGGGGCGCAAGATTCACCCCTCCACTTT,CASSLMYGAQDSPLHF
TRBV11-2,NA,TRBJ2-5,NA,TGTGCCAGCAGCTTAGAGGGGATAGCAGGGGGGGAGACCCAGTACTTC,CASSLEGIAGGETQYF
TRBV6-5,NA,TRBJ2-2,NA,TGTGCCAGCACCAACGGGCAGGCGAACACCGGGGAGCTGTTTTTT,CASTNGQANTGELFF
TRBV7-2,NA,TRBJ2-6,NA,TGTGCCAGCAGCTTAGATGACATCTCTGGGGCCAACGTCCTGACTTTC,CASSLDDISGANVLTF
TRBV4-1,TRBD2,TRBJ2-1,NA,TGCGCCAGCAGCCAAGATTGGGTGGTAGCGGGGCCCCCAGAGAATGAGCAGTTCTTC,CASSQDWVVAGPPENEQFF
TRBV7-3,TRBD1,TRBJ2-5,NA,TGTGCCAGCAGCTTGAGGAATTGGGACAAGGGGACAGGGACCCAGTACTTC,CASSLRNWDKGTGTQYF
TRBV5-1,TRBD1,TRBJ1-4,NA,TGCGCCAGCAGCATTGGACAGGGAGATGAAAAACTGTTTTTT,CASSIGQGDEKLFF
TRBV15,NA,TRBJ2-7,NA,TGTGCCACCAGCAGAGAACAGGAATCCCTTTACGAGCAGTACTTC,CATSREQESLYEQYF
TRBV7-2,NA,TRBJ1-2,NA,TGTGCCAGCAGCTTCGGGGTACAAAGAGGCTACACCTTC,CASSFGVQRGYTF
TRBV7-3,NA,TRBJ2-2,NA,TGTGCCAGCAGCACATTCGGGGGCTTGGACACCGGGGAGCTGTTTTTT,CASSTFGGLDTGELFF
TRBV19,NA,TRBJ2-2,few,TGTGCCAGTAGTATGCAGGGGCGGAACACCGGGGAGCTGTTTTTT,CASSMQGRNTGELFF
TRBV5-1,NA,TRBJ2-3,NA,TGCGCCAGCAAGGTGCAGGGATATGACGCAGATACGCAGTATTTT,CASKVQGYDADTQYF
TRBV28,NA,TRBJ2-2,once,TGTGCCAGCTCCCCCGGGACCGAGAACACCGGGGAGCTGTTTTTT,CASSPGTENTGELFF
TRBV2,NA,TRBJ2-3,few,TGTGCCAGTCGGGGTCGGGTGAGCACAGATACGCAGTATTTT,CASRGRVSTDTQYF
TRBV2,NA,TRBJ2-1,NA,TGTGCCAGCAGTGGTGCAGGGGAGGGCAATGAGCAGTTCTTC,CASSGAGEGNEQFF
TRBV5-6,TRBD1,TRBJ1-2,NA,TGTGCCAGCAGCTCCGGGACAGCCCCTTTTACCTATGGCTACACCTTC,CASSSGTAPFTYGYTF
TRBV19,NA,TRBJ2-3,NA,TGTGCCAGTAGGGGGATTAGCACAGATACGCAGTATTTT,CASRGISTDTQYF
TRBV4-3,TRBD1,TRBJ1-2,NA,TGCGCCAGCAGCCAAGATCGGACAGGGTCGGTCTATGGCTACACCTTC,CASSQDRTGSVYGYTF
TRBV29-1,TRBD2,TRBJ2-2,few,TGCAGCGGGGGCGGGGGAACCGGGGAGCTGTTTTTT,CSGGGGTGELFF
TRBV2,NA,TRBJ2-2,NA,TGTGCCAGCAGTGCAGGAGTCGCGAACACCGGGGAGCTGTTTTTT,CASSAGVANTGELFF
TRBV4-3,NA,TRBJ2-5,few,TGCGCCAGCAGCCGGGGGGGCGGACAAGAGACCCAGTACTTC,CASSRGGGQETQYF
TRBV9,TRBD1,TRBJ2-3,NA,TGTGCCAGCAGCGTAGCTACAGGGGCTAGCACAGATACGCAGTATTTT,CASSVATGASTDTQYF
TRBV28,NA,TRBJ1-4,few,TGTGCCAGCAGTTTATCCCGGGGTGGCGGTGAAAAACTGTTTTTT,CASSLSRGGGEKLFF